Each of the 24 T cell receptor beta chains below was sequenced from the same sample in a study of blood T cell repertoires in COVID-19. Profiling relied on immunoSEQ multiplex PCR, and the TCRdb table lists in-frame clones only, not all of them. Of a few hundred thousand clones listed, roughly 88% are singletons. The specimen sequenced was PBMCs or T cells enriched from blood (not recorded which). The receptors here all came from a man younger than 40 who had recovered from COVID-19.

The rearrangement joins TRBV10-3 to TRBJ2-1; no clear D gene. V was shortened by 6 bases and J by 6 bases, with 15 bases between the two germline ends. CDR3 size: 14 residues. Looked up from germline, CDR1 is ENHRY and CDR2 is SYGVKD. CDR3 protein: CAIRPDHRGNEQFF. The CDR3 DNA reads as TGTGCCATCAGGCCGGATCATCGAGGCAATGAGCAGTTCTTC.

The V gene is TRBV12-5, the J gene TRBJ2-2; 10 nucleotides align to TRBD1. The CDR3 runs to 15 residues. V shed 1 base and J 6 bases; nucleotides not matched to a gene: 2. The germline V gene encodes CDR1 LGHNT and CDR2 FRNRAP. The CDR3 sequence is CASGLGQGASGELFF. The CDR3 coding sequence is TGTGCTAGTGGTTTGGGACAGGGGGCTTCCGGGGAGCTGTTTTTT.

This chain links TRBV2 with TRBJ1-6; TRBD1 aligns across 9 bases. With 7 bases clipped from V and 9 bases from J, the junction kept 10 bases outside the gene matches. CDR1 is SNHLY and CDR2 is FYNNEI in the germline V gene. The CDR3 extends over 15 amino acids. CDR3: CASTLDRGNTSPLHF. The CDR3 coding sequence is TGTGCCAGCACCCTGGACAGGGGAAATACTTCACCCCTCCACTTT.

V gene TRBV19 combines with J gene TRBJ2-2; maybe TRBD2 (6 bases). The CDR3 consists of 12 residues. Germline values: CDR1 LNHDA, CDR2 SQIVND (reference sequence). Deletions cut 6 bases from V and 6 bases from J, with 8 bases between. CDR3 sequence reads: CASRLAPGELFF. The CDR3 DNA sequence: TGTGCCAGTAGGCTAGCGCCCGGGGAGCTGTTTTTT.

The J gene is TRBJ2-1, the V gene TRBV7-2; TRBD1 matches at 9 bases. Germline lookup yields CDR1 SGHTA and CDR2 FQGNSA. The CDR3 consists of 15 residues. With V trimmed by 5 bases and J by 5 bases, 7 bases remained unmatched. CDR3 sequence (DNA): TGTGCCAGCAGCGCAACAGGGGGCAGGAACAATGAGCAGTTCTTC. The encoded protein is CASSATGGRNNEQFF. The complete variable domain, with remaining parts taken from reference TRBV7-2 and TRBJ2-1, reads GAGVSQSPSNKVTEKGKDVELRCDPISGHTALYWYRQSLGQGLEFLIYFQGNSAPDKSGLPSDRFSAERTGGSVSTLTIQRTQQEDSAVYLCASSATGGRNNEQFFGPGTRLTVL.

V usage is TRBV28 and J usage is TRBJ1-2; TRBD1 might be the D (5 bases). The germline V gene encodes CDR1 MDHEN and CDR2 SYDVKM. Trimming removed 4 bases at V and 6 bases at J, with 15 bases between. The CDR3 is 14 amino acids. The chain's CDR3 is CASSSPGGRDGYTF. CDR3 nucleotide sequence: TGTGCCAGCAGTTCCCCCGGGGGACGGGATGGCTACACCTTC.

The V gene is TRBV6-1, the J gene TRBJ2-7, with 7 bases identical to TRBD1. Trimming removed 0 bases from V and 3 bases from J; junction bases left unmatched: 2. This CDR3 region has 14 residues. The V gene's germline CDR1 is MNHNS and CDR2 SASEGT. The CDR3 spells CASSEATGYYEQYF. The DNA of the CDR3 is TGTGCCAGCAGTGAAGCGACAGGGTACTACGAGCAGTACTTC.

The rearrangement links TRBV7-3 to TRBJ1-2; the D is unclear. The germline CDR1 and CDR2 sequences are SGHTA and FQGTGA. This CDR3 region has 13 residues. V lost 4 bases to trimming and J lost 4 bases, with 10 bases between them. The CDR3 coding sequence is TGTGCCAGCAGCTCCACGGGAAGCTATGGCTACACCTTC. Translated: CASSSTGSYGYTF. The variable domain in full, completed from reference TRBV7-3 and TRBJ1-2, reads GAGVSQTPSNKVTEKGKYVELRCDPISGHTALYWYRQSLGQGPEFLIYFQGTGAADDSGLPNDRFFAVRPEGSVSTLKIQRTERGDSAVYLCASSSTGSYGYTFGSGTRLTVV.

V is TRBV2 and J is TRBJ1-5; the D gene is possibly TRBD1 (5 bases). This CDR3 is built from 15 residues. V lost 6 bases to trimming and J lost 2 bases, with 14 bases between them. Per the germline V gene, CDR1 is SNHLY and CDR2 is FYNNEI. The chain's CDR3 is CASSIGQVGNQPQHF. The DNA of the CDR3 is TGTGCCAGCAGCATAGGACAAGTAGGCAATCAGCCCCAGCATTTT.

This rearrangement joins TRBV6-5 to TRBJ1-2; perhaps TRBD1 as D (5 bases). The CDR3 consists of 15 residues. Deletions cut 6 bases from V and 1 base from J, with 15 bases between. Germline CDR1 is MNHEY and CDR2 is SVGAGI. CDR3 coding DNA: TGTGCCAGCAGAAAACCAACACAGGTTAACTATGGCTACACCTTC. It yields the protein CASRKPTQVNYGYTF.

The rearrangement joins TRBV7-8 to TRBJ2-5, with TRBD2 matching 9 bases. The CDR3 runs 15 residues. After removal of 0 bases from V and 5 bases from J, the junction contained 4 bases not matched to a gene. CDR1 is SGHVS, CDR2 FQNEAQ, per germline. The CDR3 sequence: CASSLAAGGPETQYF. CDR3 DNA sequence: TGTGCCAGCAGCTTAGCGGCGGGGGGGCCGGAGACCCAGTACTTC.

V usage is TRBV7-2 and J usage is TRBJ2-5; TRBD2 is a possible D gene (5 bases). Germline CDR1 SGHTA, CDR2 FQGNSA. Trimming pared 6 bases from V and 5 bases from J, leaving 13 bases between. The CDR3 is 13 amino acids. The DNA of the CDR3 is TGTGCCAGCAGATCGGGGTCGGGCGAGACCCAGTACTTC. Its translation: CASRSGSGETQYF.

The V call is TRBV6-5, the J call TRBJ2-7; 10 bases are shared with TRBD2. Trimming took 5 bases from V and 5 from J; bases not matched to a gene: 6. CDR1 is MNHEY and CDR2 is SVGAGI in the germline V gene. CDR3 length equals 14 residues. The CDR3 DNA reads TGTGCCAGCAGTATCGGGACTAGCGTCGACGAGCAGTACTTC. Its translation: CASSIGTSVDEQYF.

The chain couples TRBV9 to TRBJ1-6; D is possibly TRBD1 (6 bases). Germline values: CDR1 SGDLS, CDR2 YYNGEE. The CDR3 covers 15 residues. V shed 3 bases and J shed 10 bases, with 17 bases lying between them. The DNA for the CDR3 is TGTGCCAGCAGCGGAAAGACAGGAGATAGGTCACCCCTCCACTTT. Translating it yields CASSGKTGDRSPLHF.

The genes are TRBV30 and TRBJ2-7; tentative D call: TRBD1 (6 bases). Germline assignment: CDR1 GTSNPN and CDR2 SVGIG (reference sequence). The CDR3 covers 14 residues. V dropped 0 bases and J dropped 1 base, with 10 bases sitting between them. This chain's CDR3 is CAWSVGRGSYEQYF. CDR3 DNA: TGTGCCTGGAGTGTTGGTAGGGGGTCCTACGAGCAGTACTTC. Filled out from reference TRBV30 and TRBJ2-7, the complete variable domain reads SQTIHQWPATLVQPVGSPLSLECTVEGTSNPNLYWYRQAAGRGLQLLFYSVGIGQISSEVPQNLSASRPQDRQFILSSKKLLLSDSGFYLCAWSVGRGSYEQYFGPGTRLTVT.

V is TRBV25-1 and J is TRBJ1-1; D uncertain. V was pared by 9 bases and J by 0 bases, with 11 bases between. CDR1 and CDR2 from the germline V gene are MGHDK and SYGVNS. This CDR3 comprises 13 residues. The CDR3 DNA follows: TGTGCCAGTCAACAGCACTTGAACACTGAAGCTTTCTTT. It yields the protein CASQQHLNTEAFF.

The DNA of the CDR3 is TGTGCCAGCAGCTTAAGCGGGGTCAACACTGAAGCTTTCTTT. It translates to CASSLSGVNTEAFF. The gene calls are TRBV11-3 and TRBJ1-1; D remains unclear. The CDR3 covers 14 residues. Germline-derived CDR1 and CDR2 are SGHNT and YENEEA. Trimming shortened V by 2 bases and J by 2 bases, and 9 bases separated the two germline ends.

J is TRBJ2-5 and V is TRBV20-1, with D perhaps TRBD2 (5 bases). Trimming took 3 bases from V and 5 from J, leaving 16 bases between them. CDR3 length: 14 amino acids. Per germline, CDR1 DFQATT and CDR2 SNEGSKA (reference sequence). The CDR3 sequence: CSASRLAGGETQYF. The CDR3 DNA reads as TGCAGTGCTAGTAGGCTAGCCGGCGGGGAGACCCAGTACTTC.

The CDR3 sequence is CASSFDRGLQETQYF. The CDR3 coding sequence is TGTGCCAGCAGCTTCGACAGGGGGCTCCAAGAGACCCAGTACTTC. The chain uses TRBV7-2 and TRBJ2-5, with TRBD1 matching over 10 bases. From germline, CDR1 is SGHTA and CDR2 FQGNSA. The V gene end was trimmed by 3 bases and the J gene end by 1 base; junction bases not matched to a gene: 2. The CDR3 length is 15 residues.

This clone appeared a few times. The V call is TRBV27, the J call TRBJ1-1, with unresolved D. Germline loops: CDR1 MNHEY, CDR2 SMNVEV (reference sequence). Trimming stripped 3 bases from V and 4 bases from J, with 9 bases between. The CDR3 is 13 amino acids. CDR3 nucleotides: TGTGCCAGCAGTTTCCCAGGCAGCACTGAAGCTTTCTTT. This translates into CASSFPGSTEAFF.

V is TRBV6-5 and J is TRBJ2-5, with D uncertain. CDR3 length equals 11 residues. The V gene lost 5 bases and the J gene lost 5 bases, with 6 bases spanning the gap. Germline loops: CDR1 MNHEY, CDR2 SVGAGI. In nucleotides, the CDR3 is TGTGCCAGCAGTCCCCAGGAGACCCAGTACTTC. Protein sequence: CASSPQETQYF.

The chain employs TRBV5-5 and TRBJ2-5; D ambiguous. V was clipped by 0 bases and J by 4 bases, with 7 bases between them. CDR3 length: 13 residues. Germline CDR1 reads SGHKS; CDR2 reads YYEKEE (reference sequence). CDR3 amino acids: CASSLGRIETQYF. CDR3 DNA sequence: TGTGCCAGCAGCTTGGGCAGGATAGAGACCCAGTACTTC.

This clone was recorded once. This chain uses TRBV12-3 or TRBV12-4 with TRBJ1-2; D remains unclear. Trimming stripped 6 bases from V and 6 bases from J, with 11 bases between. The CDR3 is made up of 12 amino acids. The CDR3 region is CASRTRIDGYTF. DNA of the CDR3: TGTGCCAGCAGGACCAGGATCGATGGCTACACCTTC.

This chain links TRBV5-1 with TRBJ2-2, with D perhaps matching TRBD1 (6 bases). Germline V gene sequence: CDR1 SGHRS, CDR2 YFSETQ. V lost 4 bases, J lost 8 bases, and 18 bases lay in between. The CDR3 has 15 amino acids. DNA for the CDR3: TGCGCCAGCAGCCCCTCGCGACAGGATCGAGGGGAGCTGTTTTTT. Residues: CASSPSRQDRGELFF.